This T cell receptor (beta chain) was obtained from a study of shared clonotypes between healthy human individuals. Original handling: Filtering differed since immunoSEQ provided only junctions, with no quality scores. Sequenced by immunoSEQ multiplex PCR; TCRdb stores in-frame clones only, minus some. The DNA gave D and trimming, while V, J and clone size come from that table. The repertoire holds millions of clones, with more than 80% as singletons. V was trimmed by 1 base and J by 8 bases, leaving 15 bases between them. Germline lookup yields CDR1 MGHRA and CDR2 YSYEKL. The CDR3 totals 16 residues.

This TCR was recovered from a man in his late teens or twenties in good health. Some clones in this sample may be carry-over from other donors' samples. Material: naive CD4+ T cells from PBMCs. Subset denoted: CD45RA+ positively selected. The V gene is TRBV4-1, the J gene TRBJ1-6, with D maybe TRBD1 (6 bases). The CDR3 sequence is CASSQVGAEWDSPLHF. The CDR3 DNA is TGCGCCAGCAGCCAAGTGGGGGCAGAGTGGGATTCACCCCTCCACTTT.